The entry that follows covers one T cell receptor beta chain sequence. This record belongs to a study of blood T cell repertoires in COVID-19. On the study more broadly: Acute and convalescent COVID-19 samples came from the United States, Italy and Spain.

Seattle cases were enrolled at active infection and followed longitudinally. CDR1 and CDR2 from the germline V gene are SGHKS and YYEKEE (reference sequence). There are 15 residues in the CDR3. V was pared by 2 bases and J by 1 base, with 12 bases between. In the study's own analysis: Amplifying reference gene primers gave estimates of nucleated cell counts. The repertoire was sequenced with immunoSEQ multiplex PCR; TCRdb's copy has only in-frame clones and lacks some. The DNA gave D and trimming, while V, J and clone size come from that table. The data contain over 150,000 clones, about 80% of them singletons.

The V gene is TRBV5-5, the J gene TRBJ2-5; maybe TRBD2 (7 bases). This clonotype originated in a woman aged 55-69 years with COVID-19, enrolled during active disease. Sequenced input: peripheral blood. The CDR3 here is CASSLHGGPQETQYF. The CDR3 DNA is TGTGCCAGCAGCTTACACGGGGGGCCCCAAGAGACCCAGTACTTC.